This T cell receptor (beta chain) was profiled in a study of graft-versus-host responses after intestinal transplantation. Study-wide background: Anti-thymocyte globulin served as induction for all recipients, who then took tacrolimus and steroids for approximately three years.

Generated by immunoSEQ multiplex PCR, the TCRdb table keeps only in-frame clones and is missing some. This table holds about 88,000 clones, 85% to 95% found once. Germline V CDR1 and CDR2: SQVTM, ANQGSEA. The CDR3 consists of 16 residues. As for this clone: What it binds is not known. A junction end diverges from the germline sequence, so it may reflect a read error.

Sequencing used unstimulated CD4+ T cells sorted from spleen or lymph node cells, obtained before transplant. The V gene is TRBV29-1, the J gene TRBJ2-1, with 12 bases aligning to TRBD2. This TCR derives from a human donor who was the organ donor for an intestinal transplant. The CDR3 sequence: CSVEVGTSGRYSEQFF. CDR3 bases: TGCAGCGTTGAAGTAGGAACTAGCGGGAGGTACAGTGAGCAGTTCTTC.